This T cell receptor (beta chain) stems from a study of identical twins. Study results and limitations: High-abundance cord blood beta clonotypes had fewer insertions; memory repertoires showed none.

TCRdb processed the 5' RACE reads anew with MiXCR; each CDR3 protein has one entry. The sample includes 350,000 or so distinct CDR3 sequences, about 10% of them seen just once. CDR1 and CDR2 from the germline V gene are KGHDR and SFDVKD. The CDR3 has 12 residues. V lost 7 bases to trimming and J lost 2 bases, with 7 bases between them. In this sample, this clonotype turned up many times. Its specificity is not known. The TCR sequence derives from a woman in her forties or fifties in good health. The chain combines TRBV24-1 with TRBJ1-1; D remains ambiguous. Sequenced material: naive T cells sorted from blood. The CDR3 nucleotides are TGTGCCACCAGGGCTGCCAACACTGAAGCTTTCTTT. Translation gives CATRAANTEAFF.